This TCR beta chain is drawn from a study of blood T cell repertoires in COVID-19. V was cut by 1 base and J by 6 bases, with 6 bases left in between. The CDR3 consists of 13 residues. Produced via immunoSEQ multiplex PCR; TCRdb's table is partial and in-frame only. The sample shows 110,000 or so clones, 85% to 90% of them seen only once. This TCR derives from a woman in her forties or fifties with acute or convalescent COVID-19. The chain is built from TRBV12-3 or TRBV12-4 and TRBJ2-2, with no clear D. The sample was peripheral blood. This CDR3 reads CASSLVFAGELFF. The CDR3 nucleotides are TGTGCCAGCAGTTTAGTCTTCGCCGGGGAGCTGTTTTTT.